The clone carrying this TCR beta chain was counted a single time. Its specificity is unknown. The sample comes from a study of T cell clonotyping in hematopoietic cell transplantation. Regarding the study as a whole: Few recipient clonotypes overlapped donors; over 95% were de novo at given depth. No sorting was done, leaving CD4 and CD8 contributions mixed.

TCRdb's table, derived via immunoSEQ multiplex PCR, lists solely in-frame clones and lacks some. The sample holds some 8,800 clones, 93% seen once. Germline V gene data show CDR1 as SGHVS and CDR2 as FQNEAQ. The CDR3 covers 17 residues. The V gene end was trimmed by 1 base and the J gene end by 3 bases; junction bases not matched to a gene: 8. This TCR was sampled from a male patient aged 45-59 years who had an allogeneic stem cell transplant from a related donor, so T cells may come from the graft donor. Some clones in this sample may be carry-over from other donors' samples. This sequence joins TRBV7-8 and TRBJ2-2; 7 positions agree with TRBD2. The sample in question was PBMCs, obtained 100 days after allogeneic stem cell transplant. In DNA, the CDR3 is TGTGCCAGCAGCTTAGTTCCGGTAGCGGGTCACACCGGGGAGCTGTTTTTT. Translation: CASSLVPVAGHTGELFF.